The rows below give T cell receptor beta chains drawn from one sample of a study of OX40 agonist ivuxolimab in advanced cancers. Libraries were prepared by immunoSEQ multiplex PCR; TCRdb keeps only in-frame clonotypes and omits some of them. The sample consists of fewer than 70,000 clones, 86% of them appearing once. This material consisted of CD4+ or CD8+ T cells sorted from blood, taken in a trial of the OX40 agonist ivuxolimab. The receptors were sampled from an adult with an advanced solid tumor such as melanoma, head and neck, liver or kidney cancer. Each CDR3 is given with its conserved first and last residue. The order of the fields is clone size, V gene, J gene, CDR3 length, D gene, CDR3 DNA, CDR3 protein. D genes are given only for firm matches. Rows give clone size only sometimes, using once, few, many, or a class for an expanded clone.

NA	TRBV7-7	TRBJ2-1	16	NA	TGTGCTAGCAGCTCAGGTCCGCGGAGCTCCTACAATGAGCAGTTCTTC	CASSSGPRSSYNEQFF
NA	TRBV7-2	TRBJ1-4	14	NA	TGTGCCAGCAGCTTAATGGGCCGCAATGAAAAACTGTTTTTT	CASSLMGRNEKLFF
once	TRBV29-1	TRBJ1-2	11	NA	TGCAGCGCCGGGGGAGGTAACGGCTACACCTTC	CSAGGGNGYTF
once	TRBV5-1	TRBJ1-2	14	NA	TGCGCCAGCAGCTTGGAGGCCAGATCCGATGGCTACACCTTC	CASSLEARSDGYTF
NA	TRBV28	TRBJ2-7	14	TRBD1	TGTGCCAGCAGACCCGGGACAGCTGGCTACGAGCAGTACTTC	CASRPGTAGYEQYF
NA	TRBV5-1	TRBJ2-1	15	TRBD1	TGCGCCAGCACCCGTACGACAGGGGGTTACAATGAGCAGTTCTTC	CASTRTTGGYNEQFF
NA	TRBV30	TRBJ1-2	14	NA	TGTGCCCCGGAAGCGCCTCTCAGGGTTTATGGCTACACCTTC	CAPEAPLRVYGYTF
few	TRBV15	TRBJ1-5	15	NA	TGTGCCACCAGCAGAGATCGGGGCTTCAATCAGCCCCAGCATTTT	CATSRDRGFNQPQHF
few	TRBV5-1	TRBJ1-5	16	TRBD1	TGCGCCAGCAGCTTGCAGGGACAGGGGTCCGCGCAGCCCCAGCATTTT	CASSLQGQGSAQPQHF
NA	TRBV29-1	TRBJ2-7	13	NA	TGCAGCGTTCAGGAGGTTTTGGGCTACGAGCAGTACTTC	CSVQEVLGYEQYF
NA	TRBV11-2	TRBJ1-1	11	NA	TGTGCCAGCAGCTTAGCTGTGGAAGCTTTCTTT	CASSLAVEAFF
NA	TRBV9	TRBJ1-3	13	TRBD1	TGTGCCAGCAGCGCGACAGGGAGAAACACCATATATTTT	CASSATGRNTIYF
once	TRBV6-1	TRBJ2-1	13	NA	TGTGCCAGCAGTGTCAGGTTGCCCAATGAGCAGTTCTTC	CASSVRLPNEQFF
NA	TRBV5-1	TRBJ2-3	16	NA	TGCGCCAGCAGCTCGTCGACAGGCTACAGCACAGATACGCAGTATTTT	CASSSSTGYSTDTQYF
NA	TRBV7-6	TRBJ2-2	17	NA	TGTGCCAGCAGCTTATTGAAGGTGGGCCCGAACACCGGGGAGCTGTTTTTT	CASSLLKVGPNTGELFF
NA	TRBV2	TRBJ1-3	17	NA	TGTGCCAGCAGTGAAGATCTTGGGGGTTCCTCTGGAAACACCATATATTTT	CASSEDLGGSSGNTIYF
NA	TRBV6-1	TRBJ2-3	16	TRBD2	TGTGCCAGCAGTGAAGCTTTGTACGCGGGAGCAGATACGCAGTATTTT	CASSEALYAGADTQYF
few	TRBV11-2	TRBJ1-1	14	NA	TGTGCCAGCAGCACGCATCAGGTTTGGGCTGAAGCTTTCTTT	CASSTHQVWAEAFF
once	TRBV9	TRBJ2-5	13	NA	TGTGCCAGCAGCACAAGGGACTTAAGGACCCAGTACTTC	CASSTRDLRTQYF
NA	TRBV9	TRBJ2-1	13	TRBD2	TGTGCCAGCAGCACCGGGACTAACGGAGTTCAGTTCTTC	CASSTGTNGVQFF
NA	TRBV5-1	TRBJ2-7	14	TRBD2	TGCGCCAGCAGCTTAGCTAGCGGGAATTACGAGCAGTACTTC	CASSLASGNYEQYF
NA	TRBV4-3	TRBJ2-5	13	NA	TGCGCCAGCAGCCAGGGGGTCGGCGAGACCCAGTACTTC	CASSQGVGETQYF
NA	TRBV15	TRBJ2-1	15	TRBD2	TGTGCCACCAGCACTAGCGGGGGGTTATACAATGAGCAGTTCTTC	CATSTSGGLYNEQFF
NA	TRBV7-6	TRBJ2-7	15	TRBD2	TGTGCCAGCAGCCGTGGGACTAGCGGGAACTACGAGCAGTACTTC	CASSRGTSGNYEQYF
NA	TRBV6-1	TRBJ2-7	15	NA	TGTGCCAGCAGTCCAGGGGATATAGGCTCCTACGAGCAGTACTTC	CASSPGDIGSYEQYF
NA	TRBV27	TRBJ2-1	11	NA	TGTGCCAGCAGTTTATTGGGGGCGCAGTTCTTC	CASSLLGAQFF
NA	TRBV18	TRBJ2-5	13	NA	TGTGCCAGCTCACCAGGGACCCAAGAGACCCAGTACTTC	CASSPGTQETQYF
many	TRBV11-2	TRBJ1-3	13	NA	TGTGCCAGCAGCTTAGCTTGGGGAAACACCATATATTTT	CASSLAWGNTIYF
NA	TRBV4-1	TRBJ2-1	17	TRBD2	TGCGCCAGCAGCCAAGCTAGCGGGCAAGCCTCCTACAATGAGCAGTTCTTC	CASSQASGQASYNEQFF
NA	TRBV13	TRBJ1-4	15	NA	TGTGCCAGCAGCTCGCGACAGCTTCCGAATGAAAAACTGTTTTTT	CASSSRQLPNEKLFF
few	TRBV29-1	TRBJ1-1	12	NA	TGCAGCGGAAGTTCCGCGAACACTGAAGCTTTCTTT	CSGSSANTEAFF
NA	TRBV2	TRBJ2-1	11	NA	TGTGCCAGCACCACCTCCAATGAGCAGTTCTTC	CASTTSNEQFF
NA	TRBV29-1	TRBJ1-2	11	TRBD1	TGCAGCGTAGGGGGCATCGATGGCTACACCTTC	CSVGGIDGYTF
NA	TRBV5-4	TRBJ2-4	16	NA	TGTGCCAGCAGCTCGGGGACGGATTTCGGCAAAAACATTCAGTACTTC	CASSSGTDFGKNIQYF
once	TRBV6-6	TRBJ2-1	14	NA	TGTGCCAGCAGTTACCGAGACTCGAGGGGTGAGCAGTTCTTC	CASSYRDSRGEQFF
NA	TRBV11-2	TRBJ1-2	15	TRBD1	TGTGCCAGCAGCCGCAGAGGGACAGGGGATTATGGCTACACCTTC	CASSRRGTGDYGYTF
NA	TRBV5-4	TRBJ2-1	15	NA	TGTGCCAGCAGCACAGCTAGGGGCTCCTACAATGAGCAGTTCTTC	CASSTARGSYNEQFF
NA	TRBV11-3	TRBJ2-1	15	TRBD1	TGTGCCAGCAGCTTAGAAATGACAGGGGGCCATGAGCAGTTCTTC	CASSLEMTGGHEQFF
NA	TRBV30	TRBJ2-6	15	NA	TGTGCCTGGAGGGAAATAAGCTCTGGGGCCAACGTCCTGACTTTC	CAWREISSGANVLTF